Presented here are 30 T cell receptor beta chains from one specimen sequenced in a study of T cell changes during pregnancy in multiple sclerosis. Data came from immunoSEQ multiplex PCR; TCRdb stores just in-frame clones and leaves some out. The sample carries approximately 60,000 clones, approximately 87% recorded once. The sequenced sample consisted of peripheral blood from another person, used as feeder cells. The receptors were gathered from a human donor whose cells served as feeder cells for cultures in a pregnancy study.

Here the CDR3 reads CASSLGAGGNTEAFF. The CDR3 nucleotides are TGTGCCAGCAGCTTAGGAGCTGGGGGGAACACTGAAGCTTTCTTT. The rearrangement links TRBV7-9 to TRBJ1-1, with D tentatively TRBD1 (5 bases). CDR1 and CDR2 from the germline V gene are SEHNR and FQNEAQ (reference sequence). The CDR3 spans 15 residues. The V end was cut by 1 base, the J end by 1 base, with 10 bases between.

J is TRBJ2-2 and V is TRBV28; D is undetermined. CDR1 is MDHEN and CDR2 is SYDVKM in the germline V gene. Between the trimmed V and J ends, which lost 6 bases and 3 bases, there was a span of 14 bases. The CDR3 is 15 residues long. The CDR3 reads CASSPGWKDTGELFF. The CDR3 nucleotides are TGTGCCAGCAGCCCCGGGTGGAAGGACACCGGGGAGCTGTTTTTT.

This clone was counted between two and nine times. This chain uses TRBV28 with TRBJ1-2; 9 bases match TRBD1. V gave up 5 bases and J gave up 0 bases; unmatched junction bases: 10. Germline CDR1 is MDHEN and CDR2 is SYDVKM. The CDR3 totals 17 residues. CDR3 DNA: TGTGCCAGCAGTCGACTGACAGGGGGGCAAGCTAACTATGGCTACACCTTC. As protein: CASSRLTGGQANYGYTF.

The chain links TRBV5-6 to TRBJ1-1; no firm D call. Germline CDR1 SGHDT, CDR2 YYEEEE. The CDR3 is 13 amino acids. Between the trimmed V and J ends, which lost 7 bases and 1 base, there was a span of 11 bases. The CDR3 nucleotides read TGTGCCAGCCGGTCTTGGGGGAACACTGAAGCTTTCTTT. Translated: CASRSWGNTEAFF.

This chain links TRBV14 with TRBJ1-2; D is uncertain. The germline gives CDR1 SGHDN, CDR2 FVKESK. The CDR3 covers 12 residues. Trimming took 3 bases from V and 3 from J, leaving 5 bases between them. This CDR3 is CASSQIHYGYTF. The CDR3, as DNA: TGTGCCAGCAGCCAGATCCACTATGGCTACACCTTC.

The chain has TRBV21-1 and TRBJ2-2; the D call in the table, TRBD1, was not verified against the DNA. TRBV21-1 is a known pseudogene. The CDR3 covers 14 residues. This CDR3 reads CASSNRGQTGELFF. For the CDR3, the DNA is TGTGCCAGCAGCAACAGGGGTCAAACCGGGGAGCTGTTTTTT.

The rearrangement links TRBV28 to TRBJ2-7, with 7 positions matching TRBD1. The CDR3 contains 14 residues. CDR1 is MDHEN, CDR2 SYDVKM, per germline. Losses at the gene ends were 6 bases for V and 4 bases for J; bases not matched to a gene: 9. The CDR3 region is CASRTGQSLYEQYF. CDR3 bases: TGTGCCAGCAGGACGGGACAGAGCCTATACGAGCAGTACTTC.

The chain combines TRBV5-4 with TRBJ1-2; D unresolved. This CDR3 has 13 residues. From germline, CDR1 is SGHNT and CDR2 YYREEE (reference sequence). V was clipped by 0 bases and J by 8 bases, with 11 bases between them. The CDR3 spells CASSLALPLGYTF. In nucleotides, the CDR3 is TGTGCCAGCAGCTTGGCACTTCCCCTCGGCTACACCTTC.

The J gene is TRBJ2-7, the V gene TRBV28; 9 positions agree with TRBD1. Germline CDR1 reads MDHEN; CDR2 reads SYDVKM. V was clipped by 1 base and J by 9 bases; unmatched bases: 10. The CDR3 has 15 residues. CDR3 sequence reads: CASSLLGQGMKGQYF. The CDR3 DNA reads as TGTGCCAGCAGTTTATTGGGACAGGGCATGAAAGGGCAGTACTTC.

The chain carries TRBV28 and TRBJ1-2; no definite D call. CDR1 and CDR2 (germline): MDHEN, SYDVKM. Deletions cut 6 bases from V and 7 bases from J, with 12 bases between. The CDR3 runs to 12 residues. DNA for the CDR3: TGTGCCAGCAGGTCGGGAACGCTTGGCTACACCTTC. Protein sequence: CASRSGTLGYTF.

The rearrangement uses TRBV6-6 and TRBJ1-6; D unresolved. V lost 6 bases, J lost 10 bases, and 16 bases lay in between. The germline gives CDR1 MNHNY, CDR2 SVGAGI (reference sequence). The CDR3 sequence is 14 residues long. In DNA form, the CDR3 reads TGTGCCAGCAGCCCAGGACCCGCGGGATCACCCCTCCACTTT. It specifies CASSPGPAGSPLHF.

The rearrangement links TRBV19 to TRBJ2-2, with D unresolved. The CDR3 is made up of 15 amino acids. Germline CDR1 reads LNHDA; CDR2 reads SQIVND (reference sequence). The V and J ends lost 3 bases and 4 bases respectively, with 12 bases between them. CDR3 coding DNA: TGTGCCAGTAGTATTCAAGCCTTCGGCACCGGGGAGCTGTTTTTT. This codes for CASSIQAFGTGELFF.

This clone was observed a few times. The chain joins TRBV30 to TRBJ2-5, with D perhaps TRBD2 (6 bases). The V gene lost 1 base and the J gene lost 7 bases, with 16 bases spanning the gap. In germline, CDR1 is GTSNPN, CDR2 SVGIG (reference sequence). The CDR3 is made up of 14 amino acids. CDR3 nucleotides: TGTGCCTGGAGTGGATTAGCAAGGGGAGGGACCCAGTACTTC. Amino acid sequence: CAWSGLARGGTQYF.

V usage is TRBV29-1 and J usage is TRBJ1-1; 9 bases map to TRBD1. Trimming removed 7 bases from V and 7 bases from J; junction bases left unmatched: 4. The CDR3 runs to 11 residues. Germline assignment: CDR1 SQVTM and CDR2 ANQGSEA. CDR3 bases: TGCAGCGGGGACAGGGTTGATGAAGCTTTCTTT. Protein: CSGDRVDEAFF.

The CDR3 DNA sequence: TGTGCCTGGAGGAAGACAGGAATCTCCTACGAGCAGTACTTC. Translated: CAWRKTGISYEQYF. This chain links TRBV30 with TRBJ2-7; D is possibly TRBD1 (6 bases). The CDR3 is made up of 14 amino acids. Trimming shortened V by 3 bases and J by 0 bases, and 12 bases separated the two germline ends. Germline-derived CDR1 and CDR2 are GTSNPN and SVGIG (reference sequence).

The chain carries TRBV19 and TRBJ2-1, with 9 bases identical to TRBD2. J gave up 9 bases and V 2 bases, and 2 bases lay outside the gene matches. The CDR3 is made up of 13 amino acids. The germline CDR1 and CDR2 sequences are LNHDA and SQIVND (reference sequence). The CDR3 here is CASSILAGIEQFF. The DNA for the CDR3 is TGTGCCAGTAGTATACTAGCGGGAATTGAGCAGTTCTTC.

V is TRBV7-2 and J is TRBJ1-5, with TRBD1 as a possible D gene (5 bases). V was shortened by 6 bases and J by 8 bases, with 8 bases between the two germline ends. The CDR3 length is 11 residues. Germline V gene data show CDR1 as SGHTA and CDR2 as FQGNSA. In DNA, the CDR3 is TGTGCCAGCAGTCTAGGGGAGCCCCAGCATTTT. It is translated as CASSLGEPQHF.

The rearrangement joins TRBV7-8 to TRBJ1-5; 8 nucleotides line up with TRBD1. The CDR3 is 15 residues long. Germline CDR1 and CDR2: SGHVS and FQNEAQ. The trim removed 4 bases at V and 5 bases at J, leaving 7 bases unmatched. The chain's CDR3 is CASSSWTGSDQPQHF. The CDR3 region has the DNA TGTGCCAGCAGCTCTTGGACAGGGTCTGATCAGCCCCAGCATTTT.

The genes are TRBV4-2 and TRBJ2-1, with 10 bases aligning to TRBD2. V was clipped by 1 base and J by 4 bases; unmatched bases: 4. The germline V gene has CDR1 LGHNA and CDR2 YNFKEQ. CDR3 length: 16 amino acids. CDR3 residues: CASSQVGTSEYNEQFF. The CDR3 DNA follows: TGTGCCAGCAGCCAAGTGGGGACTAGCGAATACAATGAGCAGTTCTTC.

This chain uses TRBV12-5 with TRBJ2-5, with D possibly being TRBD1 (6 bases). The ends were cut back, 4 bases at V and 5 bases at J, with 32 bases in the middle. The germline gives CDR1 LGHNT, CDR2 FRNRAP. The CDR3 loop spans 20 amino acids. In DNA, the CDR3 is TGTGCTAGTGGTTACGCCATACGAAGTGCCGCCAAGCCAGGGGAGGAGACCCAGTACTTC. Encoded protein: CASGYAIRSAAKPGEETQYF.

The gene calls are TRBV6-6 and TRBJ2-7; 7 nucleotides line up with TRBD2. The CDR3 spans 15 residues. V lost 2 bases to trimming and J lost 0 bases; unmatched junction nucleotides: 4. Germline lookup yields CDR1 MNHNY and CDR2 SVGAGI (reference sequence). CDR3 nucleotides: TGTGCCAGCAGTTACCTAGCGGTCGTCTCCTACGAGCAGTACTTC. Protein: CASSYLAVVSYEQYF.

The J gene is TRBJ2-2, the V gene TRBV6-5, with 7 bases aligning to TRBD2. The CDR3 consists of 14 residues. CDR1 is MNHEY and CDR2 is SVGAGI in the germline V gene. Trimming took 1 base from V and 7 from J; bases not matched to a gene: 3. The CDR3 region is CASSYWQRGGELFF. Written as DNA, the CDR3 is TGTGCCAGCAGTTACTGGCAGCGGGGCGGGGAGCTGTTTTTT.

The chain recombines TRBV7-3 with TRBJ1-2, with 7 positions matching TRBD1. With 5 bases clipped from V and 8 bases from J, the junction kept 14 bases outside the gene matches. The CDR3 totals 15 residues. The germline V gene encodes CDR1 SGHTA and CDR2 FQGTGA. The CDR3 sequence is CASSDPGTAPLGYTF. The CDR3 nucleotides read TGTGCCAGCAGCGACCCCGGGACAGCCCCTCTGGGCTACACCTTC.

V gene TRBV10-3 combines with J gene TRBJ2-5, with 11 nucleotides matching TRBD2. This CDR3 spans 14 amino acids. Germline values: CDR1 ENHRY, CDR2 SYGVKD. V was clipped by 10 bases and J by 2 bases; unmatched bases: 6. The CDR3 here is CATNSGRVQETQYF. In nucleotides, the CDR3 is TGTGCCACTAATAGCGGGAGGGTTCAAGAGACCCAGTACTTC.

The V call is TRBV4-2, the J call TRBJ2-3; 9 positions agree with TRBD2. V was clipped by 1 base and J by 0 bases; unmatched bases: 5. The CDR3 has 17 amino acids. Germline CDR1 LGHNA, CDR2 YNFKEQ. The CDR3 sequence: CASSQGRLAASTDTQYF. The DNA for the CDR3 is TGTGCCAGCAGCCAAGGAAGACTAGCGGCTAGCACAGATACGCAGTATTTT.

The chain is built from TRBV5-1 and TRBJ2-5, with D unclear. The CDR3 is 12 amino acids. CDR1 and CDR2 from the germline V gene are SGHRS and YFSETQ. The V gene lost 5 bases and the J gene lost 2 bases, with 7 bases spanning the gap. The DNA for the CDR3 is TGCGCCAGCAGGGACCCACAAGAGACCCAGTACTTC. Amino acid sequence: CASRDPQETQYF.

This clone appeared once. The rearrangement joins TRBV10-3 to TRBJ2-3; tentatively, D is TRBD1 (6 bases). The CDR3 has 14 amino acids. The germline CDR1 and CDR2 sequences are ENHRY and SYGVKD. V lost 4 bases and J 2 bases, leaving 10 bases between the germline ends. Here the CDR3 reads CAISGTAHTDTQYF. In DNA form, the CDR3 reads TGTGCCATCAGTGGGACAGCCCACACAGATACGCAGTATTTT.

The rearrangement uses TRBV6-1 and TRBJ2-7; TRBD2 is a possible D gene (7 bases). The V end was cut by 10 bases, the J end by 6 bases, with 19 bases between. This CDR3 has 13 amino acids. From germline, CDR1 is MNHNS and CDR2 SASEGT. The CDR3 DNA is TGTGCCATCGAGGGGGGGGATTCGGGCGAGCAGTACTTC. Its translation: CAIEGGDSGEQYF.

V and J are TRBV6-1 and TRBJ1-6, with D tentatively TRBD1 (6 bases). V lost 1 base, J lost 9 bases, and 10 bases lay in between. In germline, CDR1 is MNHNS, CDR2 SASEGT. The CDR3 consists of 14 residues. CDR3 protein: CASSEGTASSPLHF. CDR3 DNA sequence: TGTGCCAGCAGTGAAGGGACAGCTAGTTCACCCCTCCACTTT.

This clone was recorded only once. The V gene is TRBV6-1, the J gene TRBJ1-1; D is undetermined. CDR3 length equals 12 residues. From germline, CDR1 is MNHNS and CDR2 SASEGT. V lost 4 bases to trimming and J lost 3 bases, with 6 bases between them. The CDR3, as DNA: TGTGCCAGCAGTGTTCGGGACACTGAAGCTTTCTTT. This gives the protein CASSVRDTEAFF.